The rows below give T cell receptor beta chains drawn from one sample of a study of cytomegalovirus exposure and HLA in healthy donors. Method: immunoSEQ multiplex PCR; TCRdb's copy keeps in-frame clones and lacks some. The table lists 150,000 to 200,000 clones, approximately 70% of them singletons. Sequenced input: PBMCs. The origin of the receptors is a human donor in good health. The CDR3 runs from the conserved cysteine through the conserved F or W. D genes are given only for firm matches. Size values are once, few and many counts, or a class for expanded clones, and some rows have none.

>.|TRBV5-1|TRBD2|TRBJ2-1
CASTPLAGGFNEQFF
TGCGCCAGCACTCCCCTAGCGGGGGGCTTCAATGAGCAGTTCTTC
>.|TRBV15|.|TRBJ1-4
CATSGVGARWVAEKLFF
TGTGCCACCAGCGGAGTGGGGGCCCGATGGGTTGCTGAAAAACTGTTTTTT
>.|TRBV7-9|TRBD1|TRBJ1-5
CASSTDRGNQHF
TGTGCCAGCAGCACTGACAGGGGGAACCAGCATTTT
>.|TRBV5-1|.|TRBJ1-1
CASTQGMANTEAFF
TGCGCCAGCACCCAGGGTATGGCAAACACTGAAGCTTTCTTT
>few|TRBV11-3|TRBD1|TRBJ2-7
CASSLGQGVSEQYF
TGTGCCAGCAGCTTAGGACAGGGCGTCTCCGAGCAGTACTTC
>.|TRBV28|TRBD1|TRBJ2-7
CASRTGAGEEQYF
TGTGCCAGCCGGACAGGGGCAGGTGAAGAGCAGTACTTC
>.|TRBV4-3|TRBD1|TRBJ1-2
CASSHDAGQGAYGYTF
TGCGCCAGCAGCCACGACGCCGGACAGGGGGCGTATGGCTACACCTTC
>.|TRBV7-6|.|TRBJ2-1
CASSLGNHRVSNEQFF
TGTGCCAGCAGCTTAGGGAACCACAGGGTTTCAAATGAGCAGTTCTTC
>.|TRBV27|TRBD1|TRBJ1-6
CASSVQGSHSPLHF
TGTGCCAGCAGTGTACAGGGGTCCCATTCACCCCTCCACTTT
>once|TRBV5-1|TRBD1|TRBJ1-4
CASSLGTANEKLFF
TGCGCCAGCAGCTTAGGGACAGCTAATGAAAAACTGTTTTTT
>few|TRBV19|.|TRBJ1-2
CASSIGLLGYTF
TGTGCCAGTAGTATAGGACTTCTGGGCTACACCTTC
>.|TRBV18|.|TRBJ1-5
CASSPGQTNQPQHF
TGTGCCAGCTCACCGGGCCAGACCAATCAGCCCCAGCATTTT
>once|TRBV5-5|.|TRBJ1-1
CASSARTGIQNTEAFF
TGTGCCAGCAGCGCCAGAACAGGGATCCAGAACACTGAAGCTTTCTTT
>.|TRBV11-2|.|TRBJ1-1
CASTIGSRNTEAFF
TGTGCCAGCACTATCGGGTCCAGAAACACTGAAGCTTTCTTT
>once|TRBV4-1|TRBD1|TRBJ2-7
CASSQPHEGAAYEQYF
TGCGCCAGCAGCCAACCCCATGAGGGGGCGGCCTACGAGCAGTACTTC
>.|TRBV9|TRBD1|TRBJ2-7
CASSVGTGIYEQYF
TGTGCCAGCAGCGTCGGGACAGGGATTTACGAGCAGTACTTC
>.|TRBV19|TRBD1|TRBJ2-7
CASSFTQGAHEQYF
TGTGCCAGTAGTTTTACACAGGGGGCGCACGAGCAGTACTTC
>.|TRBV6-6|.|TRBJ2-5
CATSTGGETQYF
TGTGCCACTTCCACGGGCGGGGAGACCCAGTACTTC
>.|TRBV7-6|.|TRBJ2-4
CASSFPREGRQYF
TGTGCCAGCAGCTTCCCGAGGGAAGGCCGTCAGTACTTC
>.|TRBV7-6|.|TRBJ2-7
CASSLGEAYEQYF
TGTGCCAGCAGCTTAGGGGAGGCCTACGAGCAGTACTTC
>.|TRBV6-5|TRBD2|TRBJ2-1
CASSYLSGNYNEQFF
TGTGCCAGCAGCTACCTTAGCGGGAACTACAATGAGCAGTTCTTC
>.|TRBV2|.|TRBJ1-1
CASIQDTPNTEAFF
TGTGCCAGCATCCAGGACACACCGAACACTGAAGCTTTCTTT
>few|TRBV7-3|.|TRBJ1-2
CASSPQNNYGYTF
TGTGCCAGCAGCCCACAGAATAACTATGGCTACACCTTC
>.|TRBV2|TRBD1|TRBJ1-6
CASRSGTGSNSPLHF
TGTGCCAGCAGGTCCGGGACAGGGTCAAATTCACCCCTCCACTTT
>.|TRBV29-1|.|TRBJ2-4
CSVERVDIQYF
TGCAGCGTTGAACGGGTGGACATTCAGTACTTC
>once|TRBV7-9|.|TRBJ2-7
CASSPQGVGGLSYEQYF
TGTGCCAGCAGCCCTCAGGGAGTAGGGGGACTATCCTACGAGCAGTACTTC
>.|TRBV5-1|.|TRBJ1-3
CASSQALSSGNTIYF
TGCGCCAGCAGCCAAGCTCTATCCTCTGGAAACACCATATATTTT
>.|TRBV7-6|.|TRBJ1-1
CASSPRGNTEAFF
TGTGCCAGCAGCCCACGGGGGAACACTGAAGCTTTCTTT
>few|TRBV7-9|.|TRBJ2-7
CASSPRGDVEQYF
TGTGCCAGCAGCCCCAGGGGAGACGTCGAGCAGTACTTC
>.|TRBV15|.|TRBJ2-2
CAIFRGDSGELFF
TGTGCCATTTTTCGCGGAGACTCCGGGGAGCTGTTTTTT
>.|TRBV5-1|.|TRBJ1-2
CASSLALEGRGYGYTF
TGCGCCAGCAGCTTGGCCTTGGAAGGCCGGGGCTATGGCTACACCTTC
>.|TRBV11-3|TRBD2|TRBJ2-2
CASSPYGGGPNTGELFF
TGTGCCAGCAGCCCTTACGGCGGGGGTCCGAACACCGGGGAGCTGTTTTTT
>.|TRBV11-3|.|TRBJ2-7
CASSLVKPHQAPVNYEQYF
TGTGCCAGCAGCTTAGTTAAACCCCACCAGGCTCCTGTTAACTACGAGCAGTACTTC
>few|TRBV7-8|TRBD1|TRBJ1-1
CASSYIRIPGGEGTEAFF
TGTGCCAGCAGCTATATCAGGATCCCAGGGGGCGAAGGCACTGAAGCTTTCTTT
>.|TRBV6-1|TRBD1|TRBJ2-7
CASKEGQGAGYEQYF
TGTGCCAGCAAAGAGGGACAGGGGGCTGGCTACGAGCAGTACTTC
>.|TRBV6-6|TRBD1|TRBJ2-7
CASSYSGQKSSYEQYF
TGTGCCAGCAGTTACTCGGGACAGAAAAGCTCCTACGAGCAGTACTTC
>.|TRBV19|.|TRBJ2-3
CASSIATSDTQYF
TGTGCCAGTAGTATCGCTACTTCAGATACGCAGTATTTT
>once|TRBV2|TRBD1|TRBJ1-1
CASSEGDSRAEAFF
TGTGCCAGCAGTGAGGGGGACAGTCGTGCTGAAGCTTTCTTT
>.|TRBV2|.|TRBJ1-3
CASKARLSSGNTIYF
TGTGCCAGCAAAGCCAGGCTGAGCTCTGGAAACACCATATATTTT
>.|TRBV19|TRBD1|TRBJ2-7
CATLPGQGYYEQYF
TGTGCCACCCTGCCGGGACAGGGTTACTACGAGCAGTACTTC
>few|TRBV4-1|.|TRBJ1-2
CASRSSAGGYTF
TGCGCCAGCAGGTCGTCGGCGGGTGGCTACACCTTC
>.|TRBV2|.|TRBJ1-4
CASSVNRGSNEKLFF
TGTGCCAGCAGTGTAAATCGGGGATCTAATGAAAAACTGTTTTTT
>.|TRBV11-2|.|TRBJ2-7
CASSLDYVSSYEQYF
TGTGCCAGCAGCTTAGACTACGTGAGCTCCTACGAGCAGTACTTC
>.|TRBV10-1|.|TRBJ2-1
CASQIQGGNEQFF
TGCGCCAGCCAGATACAGGGCGGGAATGAGCAGTTCTTC
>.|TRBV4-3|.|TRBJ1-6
CASSQDVGGRSPLHF
TGCGCCAGCAGCCAAGATGTCGGGGGTCGGTCACCCCTCCACTTT
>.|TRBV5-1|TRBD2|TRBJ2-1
CASSLTSGVTEQFF
TGCGCCAGCAGCCTGACTAGCGGGGTTACTGAGCAGTTCTTC
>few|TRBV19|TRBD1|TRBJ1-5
CASSYSGTGYSNQPQHF
TGTGCCAGTAGCTATTCCGGGACAGGTTATAGCAATCAGCCCCAGCATTTT